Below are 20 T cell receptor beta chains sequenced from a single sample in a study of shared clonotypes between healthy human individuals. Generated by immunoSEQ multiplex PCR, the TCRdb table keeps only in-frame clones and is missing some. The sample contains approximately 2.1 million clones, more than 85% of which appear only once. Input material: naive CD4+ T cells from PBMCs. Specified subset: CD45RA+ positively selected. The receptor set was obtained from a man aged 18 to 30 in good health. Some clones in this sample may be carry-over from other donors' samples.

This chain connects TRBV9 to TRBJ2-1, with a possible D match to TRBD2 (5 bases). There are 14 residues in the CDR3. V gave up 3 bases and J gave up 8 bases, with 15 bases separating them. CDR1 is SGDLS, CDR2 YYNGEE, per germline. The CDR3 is CASSAGMGTDEQFF. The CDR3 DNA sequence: TGTGCCAGCAGCGCCGGGATGGGAACCGATGAGCAGTTCTTC. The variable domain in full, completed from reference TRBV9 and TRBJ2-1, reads DSGVTQTPKHLITATGQRVTLRCSPRSGDLSVYWYQQSLDQGLQFLIQYYNGEERAKGNILERFSAQQFPDLHSELNLSSLELGDSALYFCASSAGMGTDEQFFGPGTRLTVL.

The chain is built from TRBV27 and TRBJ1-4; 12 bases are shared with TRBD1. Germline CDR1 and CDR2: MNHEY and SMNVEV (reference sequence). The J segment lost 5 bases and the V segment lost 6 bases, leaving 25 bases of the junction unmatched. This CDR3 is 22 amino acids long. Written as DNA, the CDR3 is TGTGCCAGCAGCCGATTTATGGGGATTCCGGGACAGGGGGCTATATCCAATGAAAAACTGTTTTTT. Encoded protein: CASSRFMGIPGQGAISNEKLFF.

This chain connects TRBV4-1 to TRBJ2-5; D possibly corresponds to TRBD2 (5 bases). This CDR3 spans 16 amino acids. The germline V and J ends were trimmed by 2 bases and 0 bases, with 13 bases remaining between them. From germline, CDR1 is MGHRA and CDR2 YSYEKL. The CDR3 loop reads CASSQTDSRYQETQYF. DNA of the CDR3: TGCGCCAGCAGCCAAACGGACTCTCGGTACCAAGAGACCCAGTACTTC.

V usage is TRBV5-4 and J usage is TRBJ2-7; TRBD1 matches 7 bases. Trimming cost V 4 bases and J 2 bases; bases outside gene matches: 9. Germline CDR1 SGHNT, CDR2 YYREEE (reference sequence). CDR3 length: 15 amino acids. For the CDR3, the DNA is TGTGCCAGCAGCCACGGGACAGCGAACACCTACGAGCAGTACTTC. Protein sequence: CASSHGTANTYEQYF.

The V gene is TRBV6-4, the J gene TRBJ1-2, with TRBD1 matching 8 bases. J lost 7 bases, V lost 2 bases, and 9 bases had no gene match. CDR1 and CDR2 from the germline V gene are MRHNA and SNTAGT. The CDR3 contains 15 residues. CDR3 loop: CASSDPGQGISGYTF. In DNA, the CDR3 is TGTGCCAGCAGTGACCCCGGACAGGGAATCTCTGGCTACACCTTC.

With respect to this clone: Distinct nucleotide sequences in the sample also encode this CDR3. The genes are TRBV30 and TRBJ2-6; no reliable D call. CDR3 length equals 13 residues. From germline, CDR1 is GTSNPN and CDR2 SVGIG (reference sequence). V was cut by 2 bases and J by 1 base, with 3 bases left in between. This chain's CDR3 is CAWSLSGANVLTF. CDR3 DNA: TGTGCCTGGAGTCTTTCTGGGGCCAACGTCCTGACTTTC.

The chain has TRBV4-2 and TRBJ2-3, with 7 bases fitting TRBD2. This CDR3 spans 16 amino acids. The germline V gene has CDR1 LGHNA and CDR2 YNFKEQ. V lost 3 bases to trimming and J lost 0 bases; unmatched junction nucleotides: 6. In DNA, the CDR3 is TGTGCCAGCAGCCATGGGGCGGGGGATAGCACAGATACGCAGTATTTT. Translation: CASSHGAGDSTDTQYF.

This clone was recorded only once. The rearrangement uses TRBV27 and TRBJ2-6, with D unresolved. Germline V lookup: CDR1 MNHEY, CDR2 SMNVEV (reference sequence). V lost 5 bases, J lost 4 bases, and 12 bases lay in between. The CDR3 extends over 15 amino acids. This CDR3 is CASSPDIAGANVLTF. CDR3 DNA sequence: TGTGCCAGCAGTCCCGATATCGCCGGGGCCAACGTCCTGACTTTC. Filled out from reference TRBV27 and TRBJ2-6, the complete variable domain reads EAQVTQNPRYLITVTGKKLTVTCSQNMNHEYMSWYRQDPGLGLRQIYYSMNVEVTDKGDVPEGYKVSRKEKRNFPLILESPSPNQTSLYFCASSPDIAGANVLTFGAGSRLTVL.

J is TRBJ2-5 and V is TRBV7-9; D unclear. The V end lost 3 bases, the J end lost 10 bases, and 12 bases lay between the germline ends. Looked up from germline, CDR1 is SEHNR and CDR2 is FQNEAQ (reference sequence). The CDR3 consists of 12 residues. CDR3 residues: CASSFGLWDQYF. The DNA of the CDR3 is TGTGCCAGCAGCTTCGGGCTATGGGACCAGTACTTC.

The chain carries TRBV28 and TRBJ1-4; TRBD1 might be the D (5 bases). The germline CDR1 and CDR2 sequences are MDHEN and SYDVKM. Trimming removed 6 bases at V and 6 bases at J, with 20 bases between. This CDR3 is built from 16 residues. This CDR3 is CASSPPLGGGHEKLFF. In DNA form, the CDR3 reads TGTGCCAGCAGCCCTCCGCTTGGGGGTGGCCATGAAAAACTGTTTTTT.

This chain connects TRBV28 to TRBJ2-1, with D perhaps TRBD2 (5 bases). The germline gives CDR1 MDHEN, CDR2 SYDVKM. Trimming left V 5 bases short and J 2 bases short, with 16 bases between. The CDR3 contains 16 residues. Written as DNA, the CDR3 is TGTGCCAGCAGTGAATACGGAGGCCCCGCCTACAATGAGCAGTTCTTC. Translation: CASSEYGGPAYNEQFF.

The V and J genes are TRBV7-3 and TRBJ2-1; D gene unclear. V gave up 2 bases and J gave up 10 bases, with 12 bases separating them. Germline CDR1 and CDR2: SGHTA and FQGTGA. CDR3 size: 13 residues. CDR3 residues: CASSLQGFREQFF. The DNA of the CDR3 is TGTGCCAGCAGCTTACAAGGGTTCAGGGAGCAGTTCTTC.

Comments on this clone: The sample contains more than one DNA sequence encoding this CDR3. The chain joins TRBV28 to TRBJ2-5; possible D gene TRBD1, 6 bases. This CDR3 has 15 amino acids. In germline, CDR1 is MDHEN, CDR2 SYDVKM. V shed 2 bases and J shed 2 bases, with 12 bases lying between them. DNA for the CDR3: TGTGCCAGCAGTTTACCTGGACAGTTACAAGAGACCCAGTACTTC. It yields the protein CASSLPGQLQETQYF.

The DNA for the CDR3 is TGCGCCAGCAGCGCCGGTGAACTAGCTTTCGGGGAGCTGTTTTTT. It translates to CASSAGELAFGELFF. V usage is TRBV5-1 and J usage is TRBJ2-2; D possibly corresponds to TRBD2 (6 bases). Between the trimmed V and J ends, which lost 4 bases and 7 bases, there was a span of 17 bases. This CDR3 is 15 amino acids long. Germline values: CDR1 SGHRS, CDR2 YFSETQ.

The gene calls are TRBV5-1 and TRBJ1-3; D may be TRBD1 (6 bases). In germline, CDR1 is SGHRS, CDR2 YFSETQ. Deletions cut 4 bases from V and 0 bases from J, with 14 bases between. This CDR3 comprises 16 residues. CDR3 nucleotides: TGCGCCAGCAGCCCTGGGGGCCCGAGCTCTGGAAACACCATATATTTT. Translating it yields CASSPGGPSSGNTIYF.

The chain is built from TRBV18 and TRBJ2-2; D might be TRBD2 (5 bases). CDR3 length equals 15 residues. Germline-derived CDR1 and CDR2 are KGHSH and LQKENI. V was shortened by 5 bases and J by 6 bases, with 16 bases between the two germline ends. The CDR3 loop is CASSARNGVPGELFF. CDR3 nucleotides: TGTGCCAGCTCAGCGAGAAACGGGGTTCCCGGGGAGCTGTTTTTT.

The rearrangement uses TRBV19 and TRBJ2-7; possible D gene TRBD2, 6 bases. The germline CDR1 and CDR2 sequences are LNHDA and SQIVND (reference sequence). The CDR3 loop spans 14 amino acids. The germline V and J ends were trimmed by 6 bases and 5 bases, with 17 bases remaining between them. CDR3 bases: TGTGCCAGTAGAGGCTTGGGGGGTCGAAACGAGCAGTACTTC. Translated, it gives CASRGLGGRNEQYF.

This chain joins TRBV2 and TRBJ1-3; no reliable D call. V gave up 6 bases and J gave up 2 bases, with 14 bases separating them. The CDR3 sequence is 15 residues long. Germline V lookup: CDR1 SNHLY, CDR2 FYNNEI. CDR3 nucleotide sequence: TGTGCCAGCAGATCTGGACTGAGCACTGGAAACACCATATATTTT. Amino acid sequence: CASRSGLSTGNTIYF.

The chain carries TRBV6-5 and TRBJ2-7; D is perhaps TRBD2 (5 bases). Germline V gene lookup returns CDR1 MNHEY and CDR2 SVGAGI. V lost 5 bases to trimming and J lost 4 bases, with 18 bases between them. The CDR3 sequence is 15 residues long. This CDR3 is CASSLLAGSNYEQYF. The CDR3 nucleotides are TGTGCCAGCAGTCTCCTAGCTGGGTCTAATTACGAGCAGTACTTC.

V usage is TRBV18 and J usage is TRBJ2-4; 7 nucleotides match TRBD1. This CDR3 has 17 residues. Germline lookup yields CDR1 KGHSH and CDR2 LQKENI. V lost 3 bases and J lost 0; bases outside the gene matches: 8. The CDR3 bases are TGTGCCAGCTCACCCTTGACAGGGCCCTTAGCCAAAAACATTCAGTACTTC. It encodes CASSPLTGPLAKNIQYF.